This T cell receptor (beta chain) derives from a study of T cell repertoires in cytomegalovirus infection. Overall study: Public TCR beta signatures provided an indication of both CMV infection and a matching HLA type.

This clonotype was picked up many times. Its antigen remains unidentified. TCRdb called the reads again in MiXCR, with one record for every CDR3 protein. There are about 680,000 distinct CDR3 sequences in the sample; 20% to 30% occur only once, and less than 9.5% lies in the top ten. The ends lost 6 bases at V and 6 bases at J; junction bases unmatched: 4. Looked up from germline, CDR1 is SEHNR and CDR2 is FQNEAQ (reference sequence). The CDR3 covers 13 residues. General study points: The cumulative frequency of public TCR beta families distinguished individuals who carried CMV together with the relevant HLA. The ex vivo response was dominated by HLA-C-restricted CMV-specific TCR beta clonotypes.

This receptor was obtained from a human donor in good health (CMV status not recorded). Some clones in this sample may be carry-over from other donors' samples. The rearrangement links TRBV7-9 to TRBJ2-1; 8 bases map to TRBD1. Sequenced material: CD8+ T cells from PBMCs. In DNA, the CDR3 is TGTGCCAGCAGTGGACAGGGAACCAATGAGCAGTTCTTC. This sequence encodes CASSGQGTNEQFF.